This entry concerns a single T cell receptor (beta chain). The data originate from a study of siplizumab effects on memory and regulatory T cells. CDR1 is ENHRY and CDR2 is SYGVKD in the germline V gene. V lost 3 bases, J lost 2 bases, and 7 bases lay in between. The CDR3 has 13 amino acids. The method was immunoSEQ multiplex PCR; TCRdb's version includes in-frame clones alone and lacks a portion of them. The repertoire holds some 100,000 clones, with 90% to 95% as singletons. The chain has TRBV10-3 and TRBJ2-5; tentative D call: TRBD1 (5 bases). Material: Tregs sorted from blood. This TCR derives from a human donor in good health. The CDR3 spells CAISDSGQETQYF. CDR3 coding DNA: TGTGCCATCAGTGATTCAGGGCAAGAGACCCAGTACTTC.